The 13 T cell receptor beta chains presented below share a single source sample, sequenced in a study of shared clonotypes between healthy human individuals. Naive CD8 isolation took CD45RO-negative cells positively selected for CCR7 and excluded terminally differentiated effector memory CD45RA+ cells. The data were produced by immunoSEQ multiplex PCR, yet TCRdb's version contains in-frame clones alone and is incomplete. This table holds about 2,100,000 clones, more than 85% found once. The material sequenced was naive CD8+ T cells from PBMCs. These receptor sequences come from a man aged 18 to 30 in good health. Some clones in this sample may be carry-over from other donors' samples.

CDR3 loop: CASSHLTSGRADRQETQYF. The CDR3 nucleotides are TGCGCCAGCAGCCACCTGACTAGCGGGAGGGCCGACCGACAAGAGACCCAGTACTTC. V gene TRBV4-1 combines with J gene TRBJ2-5; TRBD2 matches 14 bases. J gave up 2 bases and V 3 bases, and 11 bases lay outside the gene matches. The germline gives CDR1 MGHRA, CDR2 YSYEKL. The CDR3 extends over 19 amino acids.

About this clone itself: The same CDR3 is also encoded by other DNA sequences in this sample. The V call is TRBV6-5, the J call TRBJ2-7; no clear D gene. From germline, CDR1 is MNHEY and CDR2 SVGAGI. Between the trimmed V and J ends, which lost 1 base and 0 bases, there was a span of 10 bases. CDR3 size: 15 residues. DNA of the CDR3: TGTGCCAGCAGTTACTTGGCGGAGAGCTCCTACGAGCAGTACTTC. Translating gives CASSYLAESSYEQYF.

This chain uses TRBV4-1 with TRBJ2-5; 7 bases map to TRBD2. CDR3 size: 18 residues. V dropped 0 bases and J dropped 5; count of bases not matched to a gene: 15. Germline CDR1 is MGHRA and CDR2 is YSYEKL. The DNA for the CDR3 is TGCGCCAGCAGCCAAGATCTCTCTAAGTGGGAGGGCCGCGAGACCCAGTACTTC. Protein product: CASSQDLSKWEGRETQYF.

This clone was observed once. The chain uses TRBV29-1 and TRBJ2-1, with D hard to call. V was cut by 7 bases and J by 0 bases, with 16 bases left in between. The CDR3 is 15 residues long. Germline lookup yields CDR1 SQVTM and CDR2 ANQGSEA. The CDR3 DNA reads as TGCAGCGACCAAAATGGACCCTACTCCTACAATGAGCAGTTCTTC. This translates into CSDQNGPYSYNEQFF.

V gene TRBV27 combines with J gene TRBJ2-7; TRBD2 matches at 8 bases. V shed 6 bases, J shed 5 bases, and the junction held 12 bases outside the gene matches. CDR1 and CDR2 (germline): MNHEY, SMNVEV (reference sequence). The CDR3 consists of 15 residues. CDR3 nucleotide sequence: TGTGCCAGCAGGTCCCTAGCGGGCACAGCCAACGAGCAGTACTTC. Protein sequence: CASRSLAGTANEQYF.

With respect to this clone: The junction and the germline gene differ at one end; a read error may be behind it. This chain links TRBV5-1 with TRBJ2-7; 7 nucleotides agree with TRBD2. The length of the CDR3 is 17 residues. Germline V lookup: CDR1 SGHRS, CDR2 YFSETQ. The CDR3, as DNA: TGCGCCAGCAGCTTGGCCCGAAAGACTAGCCATTCCTCCGAGCAGTACTTC. Translated: CASSLARKTSHSSEQYF.

This clone was counted a few times. The chain carries TRBV6-6 and TRBJ1-5; D is unresolved. CDR3 length: 15 residues. Trimming left V 5 bases short and J 1 base short, with 12 bases between. Germline values: CDR1 MNHNY, CDR2 SVGAGI (reference sequence). CDR3 protein: CASSQPTGSNQPQHF. The CDR3 DNA sequence: TGTGCCAGCAGTCAACCGACTGGAAGCAATCAGCCCCAGCATTTT.

This clone was detected only once. This chain links TRBV7-6 with TRBJ1-6; D gene unclear. Trimming took 5 bases from V and 5 from J, leaving 10 bases between them. This CDR3 contains 14 residues. In germline, CDR1 is SGHVS, CDR2 FNYEAQ. The CDR3 nucleotides read TGTGCCAGCAGCCTGGACCGGGATAATTCACCCCTCCACTTT. This codes for CASSLDRDNSPLHF.

Concerning this clone itself: This specimen includes other DNA sequences encoding the same CDR3. The DNA for the CDR3 is TGCGCCAGCAGCTTGGCTGCCGGAAACACCATATATTTT. It translates to CASSLAAGNTIYF. The chain combines TRBV5-1 with TRBJ1-3; D uncertain. The V gene's germline CDR1 is SGHRS and CDR2 YFSETQ. The CDR3 runs 13 residues. The germline V and J ends were trimmed by 0 bases and 4 bases, with 5 bases remaining between them. Full variable domain (missing parts from reference TRBV5-1 and TRBJ1-3): KAGVTQTPRYLIKTRGQQVTLSCSPISGHRSVSWYQQTPGQGLQFLFEYFSETQRNKGNFPGRFSGRQFSNSRSEMNVSTLELGDSALYLCASSLAAGNTIYFGEGSWLTVV.

The chain joins TRBV11-2 to TRBJ1-1; D remains ambiguous. Germline loops: CDR1 SGHAT, CDR2 FQNNGV. The CDR3 has 14 residues. Trimming shortened V by 8 bases and J by 4 bases, and 17 bases separated the two germline ends. The CDR3 region is CASGLAGSVTEAFF. The CDR3 region has the DNA TGTGCCAGCGGATTGGCAGGTTCTGTCACTGAAGCTTTCTTT.

V usage is TRBV4-1 and J usage is TRBJ2-7; D might be TRBD2 (5 bases). The germline gives CDR1 MGHRA, CDR2 YSYEKL. Trimming took off 4 bases at V and 1 base at J, with 14 bases between the two ends. CDR3 length: 15 amino acids. As DNA, the CDR3 is TGCGCCAGCAGCCCCGTCCGCGGGCGGTCCTACGAGCAGTACTTC. It codes for CASSPVRGRSYEQYF.

The CDR3 nucleotides are TGTGCCAGCAGCCAAAGACTAGCGGGAGGGTCGGATACGCAGTATTTT. Its protein is CASSQRLAGGSDTQYF. The chain employs TRBV7-6 and TRBJ2-3; 14 nucleotides align to TRBD2. Germline values: CDR1 SGHVS, CDR2 FNYEAQ. Losses at the gene ends were 5 bases for V and 6 bases for J; bases not matched to a gene: 7. The CDR3 loop spans 16 amino acids.

This rearrangement joins TRBV11-3 to TRBJ2-3; D gene ambiguous. The CDR3 sequence is 12 residues long. Trimming took off 2 bases at V and 4 bases at J, with 4 bases between the two ends. Germline CDR1 is SGHNT and CDR2 is YENEEA. The CDR3: CASSLIADTQYF. The CDR3 coding sequence is TGTGCCAGCAGCTTAATAGCAGATACGCAGTATTTT.